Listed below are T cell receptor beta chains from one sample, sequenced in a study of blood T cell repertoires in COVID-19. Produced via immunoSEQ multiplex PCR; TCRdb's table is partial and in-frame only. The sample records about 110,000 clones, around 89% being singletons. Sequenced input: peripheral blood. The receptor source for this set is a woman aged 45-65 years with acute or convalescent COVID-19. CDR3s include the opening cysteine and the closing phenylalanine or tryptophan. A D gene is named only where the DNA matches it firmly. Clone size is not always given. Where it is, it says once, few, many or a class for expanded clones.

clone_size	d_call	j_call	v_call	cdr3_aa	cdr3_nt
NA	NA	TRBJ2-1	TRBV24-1	CATSEQGLKTYNEQFF	TGTGCCACCAGTGAGCAGGGGTTGAAAACCTACAATGAGCAGTTCTTC
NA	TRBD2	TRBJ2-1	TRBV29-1	CSVSSGRDSNEQFF	TGCAGCGTTAGTAGCGGGAGAGATTCCAATGAGCAGTTCTTC
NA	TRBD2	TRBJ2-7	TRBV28	CASSSSGSVTYEQYF	TGTGCCAGCAGTTCTAGCGGGAGCGTTACCTACGAGCAGTACTTC
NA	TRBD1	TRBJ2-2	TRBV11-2	CASTLRTGGAVPGELFF	TGTGCCAGCACCCTTCGGACAGGGGGTGCGGTCCCCGGGGAGCTGTTTTTT
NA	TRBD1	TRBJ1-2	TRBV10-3	CAISPGQQNYGYTF	TGTGCCATCAGTCCGGGACAGCAGAACTATGGCTACACCTTC
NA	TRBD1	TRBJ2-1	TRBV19	CASSTDRYNEQFF	TGTGCCAGTAGTACGGACAGGTACAATGAGCAGTTCTTC
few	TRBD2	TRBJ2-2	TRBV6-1	CASSDVAGRRTGELFF	TGTGCCAGCAGTGACGTAGCGGGGCGGCGCACCGGGGAGCTGTTTTTT
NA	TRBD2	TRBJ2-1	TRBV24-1	CATSDPTSGRINEQFF	TGTGCCACCAGTGACCCGACTAGCGGGAGAATCAATGAGCAGTTCTTC
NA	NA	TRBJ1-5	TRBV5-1	CASSLEGTKDQPQHF	TGCGCCAGCAGCTTAGAGGGGACAAAAGATCAGCCCCAGCATTTT
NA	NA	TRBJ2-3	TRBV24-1	CATGNGARRDTQYF	TGTGCCACCGGGAATGGGGCTAGGAGAGATACGCAGTATTTT
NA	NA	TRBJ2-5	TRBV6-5	CASSYGTLQETQYF	TGTGCCAGCAGTTACGGGACTTTACAAGAGACCCAGTACTTC
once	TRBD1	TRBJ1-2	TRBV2	CASSETLTGVYGYTF	TGTGCCAGCAGTGAAACCCTGACAGGGGTTTATGGCTACACCTTC
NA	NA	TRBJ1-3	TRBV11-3	CASQGPGNTIYF	TGTGCCAGCCAGGGGCCTGGAAACACCATATATTTT
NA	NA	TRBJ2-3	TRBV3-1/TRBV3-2	CASSHQRPREDTQYF	TGTGCCAGCAGCCATCAGCGGCCCCGGGAAGATACGCAGTATTTT
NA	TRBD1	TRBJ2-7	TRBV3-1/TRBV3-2	CASSQDRGEQYF	TGTGCCAGCAGCCAGGACAGGGGCGAGCAGTACTTC
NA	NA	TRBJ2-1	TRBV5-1	CASSGTLGLNEQFF	TGCGCCAGCAGCGGGACACTGGGCCTTAATGAGCAGTTCTTC
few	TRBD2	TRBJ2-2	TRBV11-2	CASSPTSVTGELFF	TGTGCCAGCAGCCCGACTAGCGTTACCGGGGAGCTGTTTTTT
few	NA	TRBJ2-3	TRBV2	CASNVFGGTTDTQYF	TGTGCCAGCAACGTATTCGGAGGTACCACAGATACGCAGTATTTT
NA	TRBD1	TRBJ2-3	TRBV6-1	CASREGQGADTQYF	TGTGCCAGCAGAGAAGGACAGGGGGCAGATACGCAGTATTTT
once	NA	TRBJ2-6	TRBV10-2	CASSESGVWGANVLTF	TGCGCCAGCAGTGAGAGCGGAGTGTGGGGGGCCAACGTCCTGACTTTC